This entry describes one T cell receptor beta chain. Original processing methods: Researchers report that nucleated cell counts were estimated from reference gene primer amplification. The repertoire was sequenced with immunoSEQ multiplex PCR; TCRdb's copy has only in-frame clones and lacks some. The V and J calls and the clone size are those of that table, but D and trimming were determined from the DNA. The sample has over 350,000 clones, approximately 90% seen once. Trimming removed 1 base at V and 3 bases at J, with 22 bases between. The germline CDR1 and CDR2 sequences are MNHNS and SASEGT. The CDR3 contains 19 residues. The entry originates in a study of blood T cell repertoires in COVID-19. Study background: PBMCs, B-cell-depleted T cells, or T cells were the source of the cDNA or gDNA that made up the material.

Participants were aged about 18 to 95 years, lived in about 26 US areas, and enrolled virtually. The sequencing input was PBMCs or T cells enriched from blood (not recorded which). This clonotype was sampled from a woman aged 18-29 years with acute COVID-19. The chain links TRBV6-1 to TRBJ1-3, with D unresolved. CDR3 coding DNA: TGTGCCAGCAGTGAAGATCCCCCCTCCCTCCCACGGTATGGAAACACCATATATTTT. It encodes CASSEDPPSLPRYGNTIYF.